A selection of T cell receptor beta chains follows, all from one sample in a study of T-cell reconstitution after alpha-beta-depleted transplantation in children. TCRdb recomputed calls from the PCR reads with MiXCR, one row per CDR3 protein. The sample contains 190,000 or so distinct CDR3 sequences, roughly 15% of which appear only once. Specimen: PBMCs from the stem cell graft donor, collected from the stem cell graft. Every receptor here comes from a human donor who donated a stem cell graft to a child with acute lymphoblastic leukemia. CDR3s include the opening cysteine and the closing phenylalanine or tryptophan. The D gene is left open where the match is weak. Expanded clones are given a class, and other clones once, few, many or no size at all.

cdr3_aa: CAWSVRVGGGRSYNEQFF
cdr3_nt: TGTGCCTGGAGTGTAAGGGTAGGAGGAGGGCGCTCCTACAATGAGCAGTTCTTC
v_call: TRBV30
d_call: NA
j_call: TRBJ2-1
clone_size: NA

cdr3_aa: CASSLAGEDEQYF
cdr3_nt: TGTGCCAGCTCACTAGCGGGAGAGGACGAGCAGTACTTC
v_call: TRBV6-5
d_call: TRBD2
j_call: TRBJ2-7
clone_size: many

cdr3_aa: CASSAVSGRAGIGEQFF
cdr3_nt: TGTGCCAGCAGTGCAGTTAGCGGGAGGGCCGGTATTGGTGAGCAGTTCTTC
v_call: TRBV2
d_call: TRBD2
j_call: TRBJ2-1
clone_size: NA

cdr3_aa: CAISEVAVRRADTQYF
cdr3_nt: TGTGCCATCAGTGAAGTAGCGGTGAGACGGGCAGATACGCAGTATTTT
v_call: TRBV10-3
d_call: NA
j_call: TRBJ2-3
clone_size: NA

cdr3_aa: CSASPPKISGVNEQFF
cdr3_nt: TGCAGTGCTAGTCCCCCTAAGATTAGCGGGGTCAATGAGCAGTTCTTC
v_call: TRBV20-1
d_call: TRBD2
j_call: TRBJ2-1
clone_size: NA

cdr3_aa: CASSFRGRGMDEQYF
cdr3_nt: TGCGCCAGCAGCTTCCGGGGCCGGGGAATGGACGAGCAGTACTTC
v_call: TRBV5-1
d_call: NA
j_call: TRBJ2-7
clone_size: many

cdr3_aa: CASSLRETQYF
cdr3_nt: TGTGCCAGCAGCTTAAGAGAGACCCAGTACTTC
v_call: TRBV12-3/TRBV12-4
d_call: NA
j_call: TRBJ2-5
clone_size: many

cdr3_aa: CSASSGREGSYEQYF
cdr3_nt: TGCAGTGCTAGTAGTGGTCGGGAGGGGTCCTACGAGCAGTACTTC
v_call: TRBV20-1
d_call: TRBD2
j_call: TRBJ2-7
clone_size: many

cdr3_aa: CSVGGPSGRAPNEQYF
cdr3_nt: TGCAGCGTTGGGGGGCCGAGCGGGAGGGCCCCTAACGAGCAGTACTTC
v_call: TRBV29-1
d_call: TRBD2
j_call: TRBJ2-7
clone_size: NA

cdr3_aa: CASSWGVNTGELFF
cdr3_nt: TGTGCCAGCAGCTGGGGAGTGAACACCGGGGAGCTGTTTTTT
v_call: TRBV5-5
d_call: NA
j_call: TRBJ2-2
clone_size: NA

cdr3_aa: CASSVDYTGELFF
cdr3_nt: TGTGCCAGCAGCGTAGACTACACCGGGGAGCTGTTTTTT
v_call: TRBV9
d_call: NA
j_call: TRBJ2-2
clone_size: many

cdr3_aa: CSANPPGTSFHNEQFF
cdr3_nt: TGCAGTGCTAACCCACCCGGGACTAGTTTTCACAATGAGCAGTTCTTC
v_call: TRBV20-1
d_call: TRBD2
j_call: TRBJ2-1
clone_size: many

cdr3_aa: CATSDGGLAGGKAGELFF
cdr3_nt: TGTGCCACCAGTGATGGAGGACTAGCGGGGGGAAAGGCCGGGGAGCTGTTTTTT
v_call: TRBV24-1
d_call: TRBD2
j_call: TRBJ2-2
clone_size: many

cdr3_aa: CSAPGQGGNEQYF
cdr3_nt: TGCAGTGCCCCGGGGCAGGGGGGAAACGAGCAGTACTTC
v_call: TRBV20-1
d_call: NA
j_call: TRBJ2-7
clone_size: many

cdr3_aa: CASSTGLTRDGYTF
cdr3_nt: TGCGCCAGCAGCACCGGGCTGACACGGGATGGCTACACCTTC
v_call: TRBV5-1
d_call: NA
j_call: TRBJ1-2
clone_size: NA

cdr3_aa: CASSPISQGGEQFF
cdr3_nt: TGTGCCAGCAGTCCCATTTCACAGGGAGGTGAGCAGTTCTTC
v_call: TRBV12-3/TRBV12-4
d_call: NA
j_call: TRBJ2-1
clone_size: few

cdr3_aa: CASSLEWQGAYEQYF
cdr3_nt: TGCGCCAGCAGCCTGGAATGGCAGGGGGCTTACGAGCAGTACTTC
v_call: TRBV4-1
d_call: TRBD1
j_call: TRBJ2-7
clone_size: many

cdr3_aa: CASRLTGTGVGYTF
cdr3_nt: TGTGCCAGCAGATTAACCGGGACAGGGGTTGGCTACACCTTC
v_call: TRBV27
d_call: TRBD1
j_call: TRBJ1-2
clone_size: many

cdr3_aa: CSATGLINYGYTF
cdr3_nt: TGCAGTGCTACGGGCTTGATAAACTATGGCTACACCTTC
v_call: TRBV20-1
d_call: NA
j_call: TRBJ1-2
clone_size: many

cdr3_aa: CSVVALAYNEQFF
cdr3_nt: TGCAGCGTTGTAGCGCTTGCCTACAATGAGCAGTTCTTC
v_call: TRBV29-1
d_call: NA
j_call: TRBJ2-1
clone_size: many

cdr3_aa: CATHLLRDYNEQFF
cdr3_nt: TGCGCCACCCATTTATTGCGGGACTACAATGAGCAGTTCTTC
v_call: TRBV10-1
d_call: NA
j_call: TRBJ2-1
clone_size: many

cdr3_aa: CASSPPGGGETQYF
cdr3_nt: TGTGCCAGCAGTCCCCCTGGGGGGGGAGAGACCCAGTACTTC
v_call: TRBV12-3/TRBV12-4
d_call: TRBD2
j_call: TRBJ2-5
clone_size: many

cdr3_aa: CSARPSLREMGQETQYF
cdr3_nt: TGCAGTGCTAGACCATCCCTACGGGAGATGGGGCAAGAGACCCAGTACTTC
v_call: TRBV20-1
d_call: NA
j_call: TRBJ2-5
clone_size: few

cdr3_aa: CSAKGGDENIQYF
cdr3_nt: TGCAGTGCTAAGGGAGGGGATGAAAACATTCAGTACTTC
v_call: TRBV20-1
d_call: TRBD2
j_call: TRBJ2-4
clone_size: NA

cdr3_aa: CASSLGDGRADEQFF
cdr3_nt: TGTGCCAGCAGCTTAGGTGACGGGAGGGCCGATGAGCAGTTCTTC
v_call: TRBV7-8
d_call: TRBD2
j_call: TRBJ2-1
clone_size: NA

cdr3_aa: CSARGPGGHQPQHF
cdr3_nt: TGCAGTGCTAGAGGGCCGGGGGGGCATCAGCCCCAGCATTTT
v_call: TRBV20-1
d_call: NA
j_call: TRBJ1-5
clone_size: many

cdr3_aa: CSARANRGQSEQFF
cdr3_nt: TGCAGTGCCCGGGCCAACAGGGGACAATCTGAGCAGTTCTTC
v_call: TRBV20-1
d_call: TRBD1
j_call: TRBJ2-1
clone_size: NA

cdr3_aa: CASSAGTSKYF
cdr3_nt: TGTGCCAGCAGTGCCGGGACTAGCAAGTACTTC
v_call: TRBV12-3/TRBV12-4
d_call: TRBD2
j_call: TRBJ2-7
clone_size: NA

cdr3_aa: CASSFRQSNEQFF
cdr3_nt: TGTGCCAGCAGTTTTCGACAAAGCAATGAGCAGTTCTTC
v_call: TRBV6-5
d_call: NA
j_call: TRBJ2-1
clone_size: many

cdr3_aa: CASRPGRGVSYEQYF
cdr3_nt: TGTGCCAGCAGGCCTGGGCGGGGGGTCTCCTACGAGCAGTACTTC
v_call: TRBV6-5
d_call: TRBD2
j_call: TRBJ2-7
clone_size: many

cdr3_aa: CASSLSTNYGYTF
cdr3_nt: TGCGCCAGCAGCTTGTCAACTAACTATGGCTACACCTTC
v_call: TRBV5-1
d_call: NA
j_call: TRBJ1-2
clone_size: many

cdr3_aa: CSAGFKAGGGDEQYF
cdr3_nt: TGCAGTGCTGGCTTTAAAGCGGGAGGTGGGGACGAGCAGTACTTC
v_call: TRBV20-1
d_call: TRBD2
j_call: TRBJ2-7
clone_size: many

cdr3_aa: CASSLVSGANEKLFF
cdr3_nt: TGCGCCAGCAGCTTGGTGTCAGGAGCTAATGAAAAACTGTTTTTT
v_call: TRBV5-1
d_call: NA
j_call: TRBJ1-4
clone_size: many

cdr3_aa: CSVPKGVYGYTF
cdr3_nt: TGCAGTGTTCCCAAGGGGGTTTATGGCTACACCTTC
v_call: TRBV20-1
d_call: NA
j_call: TRBJ1-2
clone_size: few

cdr3_aa: CASSLTEGPSTYEQYF
cdr3_nt: TGTGCCAGCAGCCTAACGGAGGGGCCGAGTACCTACGAGCAGTACTTC
v_call: TRBV28
d_call: NA
j_call: TRBJ2-7
clone_size: many

cdr3_aa: CASSPLESTRQETQYF
cdr3_nt: TGTGCCAGCTCACCACTAGAGTCTACTAGACAAGAGACCCAGTACTTC
v_call: TRBV18
d_call: NA
j_call: TRBJ2-5
clone_size: few

cdr3_aa: CASSPLAGVGETQYF
cdr3_nt: TGTGCCAGCAGTCCACTAGCGGGAGTTGGGGAGACCCAGTACTTC
v_call: TRBV12-3/TRBV12-4
d_call: TRBD2
j_call: TRBJ2-5
clone_size: NA

cdr3_aa: CASSSTVTGATDTQYF
cdr3_nt: TGCGCCAGCAGCTCGACTGTGACAGGGGCCACAGATACGCAGTATTTT
v_call: TRBV5-1
d_call: TRBD1
j_call: TRBJ2-3
clone_size: many

cdr3_aa: CASSLDPLKRTSGNTDTQYF
cdr3_nt: TGTGCCAGCAGCTTAGATCCGCTTAAAAGGACTAGCGGGAACACAGATACGCAGTATTTT
v_call: TRBV11-2
d_call: TRBD2
j_call: TRBJ2-3
clone_size: many

cdr3_aa: CASSQEWRDTEAFF
cdr3_nt: TGCGCCAGCAGCCAAGAATGGCGAGACACTGAAGCTTTCTTT
v_call: TRBV4-1
d_call: NA
j_call: TRBJ1-1
clone_size: NA

cdr3_aa: CASSFVVGAGEQYF
cdr3_nt: TGTGCCAGCAGTTTTGTTGTGGGGGCTGGAGAGCAGTACTTC
v_call: TRBV12-3/TRBV12-4
d_call: NA
j_call: TRBJ2-7
clone_size: many

cdr3_aa: CASSRSWGTDTQYF
cdr3_nt: TGCGCCAGCAGCCGCTCCTGGGGCACAGATACGCAGTATTTT
v_call: TRBV4-1
d_call: NA
j_call: TRBJ2-3
clone_size: NA

cdr3_aa: CASSSKAWGGPYEQYF
cdr3_nt: TGTGCCAGCTCATCAAAGGCCTGGGGGGGGCCCTACGAGCAGTACTTC
v_call: TRBV18
d_call: NA
j_call: TRBJ2-7
clone_size: NA

cdr3_aa: CASSLAGASNEQFF
cdr3_nt: TGTGCCAGCAGCTTAGCGGGGGCTAGCAATGAGCAGTTCTTC
v_call: TRBV11-2
d_call: NA
j_call: TRBJ2-1
clone_size: few

cdr3_aa: CASSLDWGESNGYTF
cdr3_nt: TGCGCCAGCAGCTTGGACTGGGGGGAATCGAATGGCTACACCTTC
v_call: TRBV5-1
d_call: NA
j_call: TRBJ1-2
clone_size: many

cdr3_aa: CASSLPRGAGYNEQFF
cdr3_nt: TGTGCCAGCAGCCTCCCTCGGGGGGCCGGGTACAATGAGCAGTTCTTC
v_call: TRBV7-8
d_call: NA
j_call: TRBJ2-1
clone_size: NA

cdr3_aa: CASSPGGGGTEAFF
cdr3_nt: TGTGCCAGCAGCCCCGGTGGGGGTGGGACTGAAGCTTTCTTT
v_call: TRBV11-3
d_call: NA
j_call: TRBJ1-1
clone_size: NA

cdr3_aa: CSARPSWGIVATNEKLFF
cdr3_nt: TGCAGTGCTAGACCCTCCTGGGGTATCGTGGCAACTAATGAAAAACTGTTTTTT
v_call: TRBV20-1
d_call: NA
j_call: TRBJ1-4
clone_size: many

cdr3_aa: CASSATGGNYGYTF
cdr3_nt: TGTGCCAGCAGTGCCACAGGGGGCAATTATGGCTACACCTTC
v_call: TRBV12-3/TRBV12-4
d_call: TRBD1
j_call: TRBJ1-2
clone_size: many

cdr3_aa: CASSIGATAEAFF
cdr3_nt: TGTGCCAGTAGTATAGGGGCGACAGCTGAAGCTTTCTTT
v_call: TRBV19
d_call: NA
j_call: TRBJ1-1
clone_size: many

cdr3_aa: CASSLFRGDRQQETQYF
cdr3_nt: TGTGCTAGCAGCTTATTCCGAGGGGACAGGCAACAAGAGACCCAGTACTTC
v_call: TRBV7-7
d_call: TRBD1
j_call: TRBJ2-5
clone_size: many

cdr3_aa: CASRLSFGAYEQYF
cdr3_nt: TGTGCCAGCAGGTTAAGCTTTGGTGCCTACGAGCAGTACTTC
v_call: TRBV5-5
d_call: NA
j_call: TRBJ2-7
clone_size: many

cdr3_aa: CAISEGQLYEQYF
cdr3_nt: TGTGCCATCAGTGAAGGACAGCTCTACGAGCAGTACTTC
v_call: TRBV10-3
d_call: NA
j_call: TRBJ2-7
clone_size: NA

cdr3_aa: CSANGLWNEQFF
cdr3_nt: TGCAGTGCAAACGGACTATGGAATGAGCAGTTCTTC
v_call: TRBV20-1
d_call: NA
j_call: TRBJ2-1
clone_size: few

cdr3_aa: CSARLREASTGELFF
cdr3_nt: TGCAGTGCTAGACTGCGGGAGGCGAGCACCGGGGAGCTGTTTTTT
v_call: TRBV20-1
d_call: TRBD2
j_call: TRBJ2-2
clone_size: NA

cdr3_aa: CSAETSGIKNIQYF
cdr3_nt: TGCAGTGCTGAGACTAGCGGGATCAAAAACATTCAGTACTTC
v_call: TRBV20-1
d_call: TRBD2
j_call: TRBJ2-4
clone_size: many

cdr3_aa: CASSLAGDRDRSTEAFF
cdr3_nt: TGTGCCAGCAGCTTAGCGGGGGACAGGGACAGGAGCACTGAAGCTTTCTTT
v_call: TRBV7-6
d_call: TRBD1
j_call: TRBJ1-1
clone_size: many

cdr3_aa: CSAQGAGQPQHF
cdr3_nt: TGCAGCGCCCAGGGGGCGGGTCAGCCCCAGCATTTT
v_call: TRBV29-1
d_call: TRBD1
j_call: TRBJ1-5
clone_size: many

cdr3_aa: CASSPASGRAYEQYF
cdr3_nt: TGTGCCAGCTCACCTGCTAGCGGGAGGGCCTACGAGCAGTACTTC
v_call: TRBV18
d_call: TRBD2
j_call: TRBJ2-7
clone_size: many